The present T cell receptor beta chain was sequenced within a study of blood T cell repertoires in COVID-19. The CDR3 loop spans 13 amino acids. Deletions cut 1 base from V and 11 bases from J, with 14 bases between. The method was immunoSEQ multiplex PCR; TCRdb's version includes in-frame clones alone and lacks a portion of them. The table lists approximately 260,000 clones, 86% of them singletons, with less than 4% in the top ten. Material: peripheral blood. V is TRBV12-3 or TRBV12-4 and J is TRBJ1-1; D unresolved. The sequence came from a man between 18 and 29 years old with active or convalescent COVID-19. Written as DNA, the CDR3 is TGTGCCAGCAGTTTAGGCCTCTCAACGGAGGCTTTCTTT. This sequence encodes CASSLGLSTEAFF.